The rows below give T cell receptor beta chains drawn from one sample of a study of blood T cell repertoires in COVID-19. Profiling relied on immunoSEQ multiplex PCR, and the TCRdb table lists in-frame clones only, not all of them. The top ten clones hold 0.6% of a sample with some 430,000 clones, 90% of them seen once. Sequenced material: PBMCs or T cells enriched from blood (not recorded which). The origin of the receptors is a man aged 18 to 30 who had recovered from COVID-19. Both conserved end residues are part of each CDR3. A D gene is named only where the DNA matches it firmly. Where a row states a size, it is once, few, many or the class of an expanded clone; other rows omit it.

V gene	J gene	clone size	D gene	CDR3 protein	CDR3 DNA
TRBV2	TRBJ2-1	NA	NA	CASRGAANEQFF	TGTGCCAGCAGAGGCGCGGCCAATGAGCAGTTCTTC
TRBV4-1	TRBJ2-2	NA	NA	CASSQVGLGNTGELFF	TGCGCCAGCAGCCAAGTCGGCCTAGGGAACACCGGGGAGCTGTTTTTT
TRBV6-5	TRBJ1-1	NA	NA	CASSSGTAMNTEAFF	TGTGCCAGCAGTTCTGGGACTGCTATGAACACTGAAGCTTTCTTT
TRBV3-1/TRBV3-2	TRBJ1-5	NA	TRBD1	CASSQGQGGSNQPQHF	TGTGCCAGCAGCCAAGGACAGGGTGGGAGCAATCAGCCCCAGCATTTT
TRBV10-1	TRBJ1-4	once	TRBD1	CASSETGSGQENEKLFF	TGCGCCAGCAGTGAGACCGGTAGTGGACAGGAGAATGAAAAACTGTTTTTT
TRBV2	TRBJ1-5	NA	TRBD1	CASTGQGASSQPQHF	TGTGCCAGCACCGGACAGGGGGCGAGTAGTCAGCCCCAGCATTTT
TRBV7-2	TRBJ2-1	NA	TRBD2	CASSAGGWNEQFF	TGTGCCAGCAGCGCCGGGGGGTGGAATGAGCAGTTCTTC
TRBV3-1/TRBV3-2	TRBJ2-5	NA	TRBD2	CASSQDGGLAGVQTQYF	TGTGCCAGCAGCCAAGATGGGGGACTAGCGGGAGTTCAGACCCAGTACTTC
TRBV18	TRBJ1-2	few	NA	CASSPPARSGYTF	TGTGCCAGCTCACCACCGGCCCGCTCTGGCTACACCTTC
TRBV27	TRBJ1-5	NA	TRBD1	CASRRDRDNQPQHF	TGTGCCAGCAGGCGGGACAGGGATAATCAGCCCCAGCATTTT
TRBV5-8	TRBJ2-2	NA	TRBD1	CASSLGRGQDFITGELFF	TGTGCCAGCAGCTTGGGCCGGGGACAGGATTTTATCACCGGGGAGCTGTTTTTT
TRBV3-1/TRBV3-2	TRBJ1-6	NA	NA	CASSEGTGYNSPLHF	TGTGCCAGCAGCGAAGGAACAGGGTACAATTCACCCCTCCACTTT
TRBV10-3	TRBJ2-2	NA	TRBD2	CAISGLAGATGELFF	TGTGCCATCAGTGGACTAGCGGGAGCGACCGGGGAGCTGTTTTTT
TRBV28	TRBJ1-1	NA	TRBD1	CASSIIMGQGEEAFF	TGTGCCAGCAGTATTATTATGGGACAGGGGGAGGAAGCTTTCTTT
TRBV10-3	TRBJ1-3	NA	NA	CAIAELGNTIYF	TGTGCCATCGCTGAACTTGGAAACACCATATATTTT
TRBV3-1/TRBV3-2	TRBJ2-5	NA	TRBD2	CASSRAGGHQETQYF	TGTGCCAGCAGCAGGGCGGGGGGGCACCAAGAGACCCAGTACTTC
TRBV20-1	TRBJ2-5	NA	NA	CSASTSPGLGRETQYF	TGCAGTGCTAGTACCTCTCCAGGGCTGGGGCGAGAGACCCAGTACTTC
TRBV6-5	TRBJ1-6	NA	NA	CASSGGVSYNSPLHF	TGTGCCTCATCTGGCGGGGTATCCTATAATTCACCCCTCCACTTT
TRBV4-2	TRBJ2-1	NA	TRBD2	CASSFSPGLAGGYNEQFF	TGTGCCAGCAGCTTCTCGCCGGGACTAGCGGGAGGGTACAATGAGCAGTTCTTC
TRBV6-6	TRBJ2-7	once	TRBD2	CASSSLLAGGRYEQYF	TGTGCCAGCAGTTCGCTACTAGCGGGAGGACGGTACGAGCAGTACTTC
TRBV10-1	TRBJ2-2	NA	NA	CASSDSGGTNTGELFF	TGCGCCAGCAGTGATAGTGGCGGAACGAACACCGGGGAGCTGTTTTTT
TRBV11-2	TRBJ1-1	NA	NA	CASSFPSSTEPTEAFF	TGTGCCAGCAGCTTCCCTTCCTCGACAGAGCCTACTGAAGCTTTCTTT
TRBV29-1	TRBJ2-1	NA	NA	CSVEGLGANYNEQFF	TGCAGCGTTGAAGGTTTGGGGGCCAACTACAATGAGCAGTTCTTC
TRBV7-9	TRBJ2-2	NA	NA	CASSFAGYTGELFF	TGTGCCAGCAGCTTCGCAGGGTACACCGGGGAGCTGTTTTTT
TRBV6-1	TRBJ2-1	NA	NA	CASSERRDSVGDEQFF	TGTGCCAGCAGTGAAAGGCGGGACAGCGTGGGCGATGAGCAGTTCTTC
TRBV6-5	TRBJ2-2	NA	TRBD1	CASRTGARTGELFF	TGTGCCAGCAGGACAGGGGCGAGGACCGGGGAGCTGTTTTTT
TRBV5-1	TRBJ1-2	NA	NA	CASSDDRPYGYTF	TGCGCCAGCAGCGACGACAGGCCCTATGGCTACACCTTC
TRBV9	TRBJ2-1	once	TRBD2	CASSVGREGREQFF	TGTGCCAGCAGCGTCGGGCGGGAGGGCCGTGAGCAGTTCTTC
TRBV28	TRBJ2-1	NA	TRBD2	CASSLYLAGGRNEQFF	TGTGCCAGCAGTTTGTATCTAGCGGGGGGGCGAAATGAGCAGTTCTTC